This T cell receptor (beta chain) was identified in a study of long-term antiretroviral therapy in people with HIV (dated by TCRdb to between 2021 and 2024). Regarding the study in general: Collection of the earliest samples took place about a decade ahead of the 2015 WHO recommendation for immediate ART, at a time when ART was typically delayed until CD4 counts fell. Among the approximately 30 participants with HIV, around ten were female. A total of 150 to 200 cryopreserved PBMC samples came from 25 to 35 adults with confirmed HIV infection and were collected serially over a mean of about 6 years (range 1-12). This retrospective serial study examined whether starting ART and sustained HIV suppression were associated with changes in the composition and diversity of the TRB repertoire in peripheral blood. No cross-contamination during QIAcube processing was shown when test extractions of a monoclonal T-cell line were performed alongside about 30 polyclonal samples. General study outcomes and caveats: Starting ART was linked to a significant rise in TRB diversity, yet even with long-term ART the diversity remained significantly lower than in transplant donor controls. Expanded TRB clones identified before ART initiation dominated the repertoire at all time points, although this dominance fluctuated and declined in many PLHIV after ART. Owing to limited PBMC availability, only the TCR beta chain was sequenced, without alpha chain pairing. The samples span the years 2004 to 2017, and the ART regimens used may be less effective than current regimens. Compared with controls, HIV repertoires had narrower CDR3 length ranges, and the network structure pointed to an antigen-experienced repertoire that shifted only slightly toward naive after ART. Inferences about post-ART repertoire changes were limited because no data were available on ART adherence, viral resistance or therapy changes. Because pre-ART samples had limited cell numbers, unsorted PBMC were profiled rather than sorted CD4+ and CD8+ T cells.

To be included, a participant needed at least one PBMC sample from before ART initiation plus at least two post-ART samples. All participants with HIV were treated in the United States of America. Cryopreserved samples of about 0.9-11 million PBMC were thawed and washed before DNA extraction. At the time of the earliest PBMC sample, participants with HIV were aged between about 20 and 54 years. PBMC samples from each participant spanned 1-4 timepoints before ART initiation and 2-8 timepoints after ART initiation, with a median of 7 samples. Serial HIV viral load, CD4+ T-cell count, ART history and demographic data were obtained for every participant. Genomic DNA was extracted from unsorted PBMC with a Qiagen kit on a QIAcube, processed in batches of 12 samples. V ends up 7 bases short and J 6 bases short, with an unmatched junction base count of 10. According to the germline V gene, CDR1 reads MDHEN and CDR2 reads SYDVKM. Counted from cysteine to phenylalanine, this CDR3 has 15 amino acids. Of the read, only the CDR3 DNA is kept; its 45 bases are in frame from base 1.

Sequencing of the TRB variable region was done with the immunoSEQ hsTCRB v3.0 assay at survey level resolution. The targeted TRB sequencing depth was roughly 40,000-55,000 T-cell genomes per sample. TRB libraries were pooled and sequenced on an Illumina MiSeq using a v3 150-cycle kit. As for how the authors treated the data: Analysis of repertoires was carried out in R inside a reproducible Nextflow workflow spanning QC, data transformation and analysis. LymphoSeq2, an R package for exploring AIRR-Seq data, was used to implement custom analyses. A few samples that produced fewer than 5000 total TRB sequences were removed, so 180 or so HIV repertoires were analyzed. Of the 188 retained HIV repertoires, almost 60 were collected before and more than 120 after ART initiation. Repertoires were downsampled to 5000 TRB nucleotide sequences, with summary statistics averaged over 100 downsampling iterations. The analysis kept only TRB sequences whose CDR3 regions were at least seven amino acids long. A Shannon entropy-derived clonality score and the Gini coefficient were used to measure diversity. Repertoire networks linked the top 5000 CDR3 amino acid sequences whenever two sequences differed by an edit distance of one. For TRB CDR3 amino acid sequences, GLIPH2 was used to predict antigen specificity groups and MHC restriction. Known CMV, EBV, HIV or tissue antigen associations were flagged by matching CDR3 amino acid sequences against VDJdb and McPAS-TCR. Pre-ART, post-ART and control groups were compared with Wilcoxon signed-rank tests and Holm-Bonferroni correction. In TCRdb, the immuneACCESS table is reduced to in-frame sequences with V and J assigned. These tables do not hold every clone; where another copy was compared, an unresolved V gene accounts for under half, and the others remain unexplained. V and J calls plus clone size are reproduced from that table; the DNA served to infer D and trimming. The sample profile shows 30,000 to 40,000 clones; about four fifths of them were found once. Of the sample, roughly 3.5% falls within the top ten clones.

On this clone itself: No cognate antigen has been identified for it. No clone much larger than this one lies a single base away; base qualities are absent.

The specimen comprised unsorted PBMCs, sampled 3 years after starting antiretroviral therapy. This sequence uses TRBV28 and TRBJ2-2; 8 bases in between match TRBD1. This TCR was recovered from a man aged 50-59 years with HIV. The DNA reads as follows: TGTGCCAGCATACCCCCGACAGGGGCGGCCGGGGAGCTGTTTTTT. Its protein product is CASIPPTGAAGELFF.